This T cell receptor (beta chain) was identified in a study of blood T cell repertoires in COVID-19. Study summary: Whether acute or convalescent, the COVID-19 samples came from the United States, Italy and Spain. From T cells, B-cell-depleted T cells, or PBMCs came the material, which was cDNA or gDNA.

This CDR3 has 19 residues. Germline V CDR1 and CDR2: MDHEN, SYDVKM. V lost 6 bases to trimming and J lost 0 bases; unmatched junction nucleotides: 12. In the original workflow: Amplification from reference gene primers served as the basis for estimated nucleated cell counts. The protocol was immunoSEQ multiplex PCR, while the TCRdb copy is restricted to in-frame clones and leaves out a portion. V and J calls and clone size are as listed in that table; D and trimming were resolved from the DNA. The sample lists around 160,000 clones, roughly 86% seen once, with about 2.5% in the top ten. The chain carries TRBV28 and TRBJ2-1; 12 bases map to TRBD2. Material for sequencing was peripheral blood. The receptor's source is a human donor in a cohort sampled during active COVID-19. The CDR3 loop is CASSSPGTSGPSSYNEQFF. CDR3 coding DNA: TGTGCCAGCAGCAGTCCCGGGACTAGCGGGCCTAGCTCCTACAATGAGCAGTTCTTC.